This passage covers 13 T cell receptor beta chains from one sample sequenced in a study of glioma-infiltrating T cells. Using RNA template, CDR3s of TCR alpha and beta were amplified with iRepertoire arm-PCR. TCRdb re-called the multiplex PCR reads with MiXCR, one entry per CDR3 protein. The table has a few hundred thousand distinct CDR3 sequences, about two fifths seen once. Material: glioma tissue, nonneoplastic brain tissue, or PBMCs (not recorded which). These TCRs come from a human donor with low-grade glioma or glioblastoma, undergoing nonglioma brain surgery, or in good health (not recorded which).

The chain has TRBV2 and TRBJ2-3, with TRBD2 matching over 10 bases. The germline V gene encodes CDR1 SNHLY and CDR2 FYNNEI. The length of the CDR3 is 14 residues. V shed 10 bases, J shed 1 base, and the junction held 5 bases outside the gene matches. The CDR3, as DNA: TGTGCCACGCAGGGGACTAGCGGCACAGATACGCAGTATTTT. Translated: CATQGTSGTDTQYF.

The J gene is TRBJ1-2, the V gene TRBV4-2; 11 bases align to TRBD1. V gave up 4 bases and J gave up 5 bases; unmatched junction bases: 3. The CDR3 is made up of 14 amino acids. Germline V gene data show CDR1 as LGHNA and CDR2 as YNFKEQ. Written as DNA, the CDR3 is TGTGCCAGCAGCCGGACAGGGGGCGAATATGGCTACACCTTC. This encodes CASSRTGGEYGYTF.

The genes are TRBV7-9 and TRBJ2-7, with D tentatively TRBD1 (8 bases). CDR1 is SEHNR and CDR2 is FQNEAQ in the germline V gene (reference sequence). With 5 bases removed from V and 0 bases from J, the gap between germline ends came to 26 bases. CDR3 size: 19 residues. CDR3 DNA sequence: TGTGCCAGCAGCCCGAAGGCCAGGGGGCTGGCGGGAGCCTCCTACGAGCAGTACTTC. This sequence encodes CASSPKARGLAGASYEQYF.

With regard to this clonotype: Possible read error: a much larger clone is one base away. The V gene is TRBV28, the J gene TRBJ2-1; D gene uncertain. The CDR3 has 13 residues. V dropped 2 bases and J dropped 4 bases, with 6 bases sitting between them. The germline V gene has CDR1 MDHEN and CDR2 SYDVKM. The CDR3 sequence: CASSLGNYNEQFF. The CDR3 nucleotides are TGTGCCAGCAGTTTAGGGAATTACAATGAGCAGTTCTTC. Drawing the rest from reference TRBV28 and TRBJ2-1, the complete variable domain is DVKVTQSSRYLVKRTGEKVFLECVQDMDHENMFWYRQDPGLGLRLIYFSYDVKMKEKGDIPEGYSVSREKKERFSLILESASTNQTSMYLCASSLGNYNEQFFGPGTRLTVL.

This chain uses TRBV19 with TRBJ2-1, with 9 bases lining up with TRBD2. CDR1 LNHDA and CDR2 SQIVND come from the germline V gene (reference sequence). The CDR3 sequence is 16 residues long. Unmatched junction bases numbered 14, after V lost 5 bases and J lost 9 bases. The CDR3 spells CASSLFPGTSLGEQFF. The CDR3 DNA reads TGTGCCAGTAGTCTCTTTCCCGGGACTAGCTTAGGTGAGCAGTTCTTC.

The rearrangement joins TRBV6-5 to TRBJ2-5, with D perhaps matching TRBD1 (7 bases). V lost 5 bases to trimming and J lost 11 bases, with 27 bases between them. Germline V gene data show CDR1 as MNHEY and CDR2 as SVGAGI. The CDR3 length is 16 residues. CDR3 coding DNA: TGTGCCAGCAGTGAATGGGTGGGAGGAGGGGGCAATGAGCAGTACTTC. Residues: CASSEWVGGGGNEQYF.

This clonotype turned up a few times. The rearrangement links TRBV24-1 to TRBJ2-2; the match to TRBD2 covers 11 bases. V trimming: 9 bases; J trimming: 3 bases; junction bases outside the gene matches: 2. The CDR3 extends over 14 amino acids. Germline CDR1 KGHDR, CDR2 SFDVKD. The CDR3 protein is CATGGLADTGELFF. The DNA of the CDR3 is TGTGCCACCGGGGGACTAGCGGACACCGGGGAGCTGTTTTTT.

The gene calls are TRBV4-2 and TRBJ2-7, with 7 bases identical to TRBD1. This CDR3 is built from 15 residues. Germline-derived CDR1 and CDR2 are LGHNA and YNFKEQ. J lost 0 bases, V lost 4 bases, and 6 bases had no gene match. The DNA for the CDR3 is TGTGCCAGCAGCCGGGAACAGGGGTCCTCCTACGAGCAGTACTTC. The encoded protein is CASSREQGSSYEQYF.

In its sample, this clonotype was seen a few times. The chain has TRBV4-3 and TRBJ2-7; D is undetermined. CDR1 and CDR2 (germline): LGHNA, YSLEER. The CDR3 runs to 15 residues. V dropped 1 base and J dropped 3 bases, with 13 bases sitting between them. For the CDR3, the DNA is TGCGCCAGCAGCCAAGGAGGCAGTTCCTACTACGAGCAGTACTTC. Its protein is CASSQGGSSYYEQYF.

The J gene is TRBJ2-7, the V gene TRBV6-5, with D possibly TRBD1 on 6 matching bases. The CDR3 has 16 amino acids. Germline CDR1 and CDR2: MNHEY and SVGAGI. V was cut by 4 bases and J by 6 bases, with 22 bases left in between. The CDR3 region is CASSLLSFGTRTEQYF. CDR3 in DNA: TGTGCCAGCAGTTTATTGTCCTTCGGGACACGGACCGAGCAGTACTTC.

The rearrangement links TRBV29-1 to TRBJ2-3; possibly TRBD1 for D (5 bases). V was pared by 4 bases and J by 5 bases, with 10 bases between. CDR1 is SQVTM, CDR2 ANQGSEA, per germline. This CDR3 contains 12 residues. The CDR3 here is CSVGRAEDTQYF. CDR3 bases: TGCAGCGTTGGCAGGGCTGAAGATACGCAGTATTTT.

This clonotype was picked up a small number of times. DNA of the CDR3: TGTGCCAGTAGTATTAGAGAAAAACTGTTTTTT. Amino acid sequence: CASSIREKLFF. The chain is built from TRBV19 and TRBJ1-4; D is ambiguous. The V end lost 3 bases, the J end lost 8 bases, and 4 bases lay between the germline ends. The length of the CDR3 is 11 residues. Germline loops: CDR1 LNHDA, CDR2 SQIVND (reference sequence). The full variable domain, rest sourced from reference TRBV19 and TRBJ1-4, is DGGITQSPKYLFRKEGQNVTLSCEQNLNHDAMYWYRQDPGQGLRLIYYSQIVNDFQKGDIAEGYSVSREKKESFPLTVTSAQKNPTAFYLCASSIREKLFFGSGTQLSVL.

The chain links TRBV28 to TRBJ2-2; TRBD1 matches 7 bases. The CDR3 runs 15 residues. Germline-derived CDR1 and CDR2 are MDHEN and SYDVKM. V shed 6 bases and J 7 bases; nucleotides not matched to a gene: 11. The CDR3 DNA reads TGTGCCAGCAGCGATATGGGACAGATCCACGGGGAGCTGTTTTTT. Translated, it gives CASSDMGQIHGELFF.